The 28 T cell receptor beta chains reported below all come from one sample, sequenced in a study of blood T cell repertoires in COVID-19. Data came from immunoSEQ multiplex PCR; TCRdb stores just in-frame clones and leaves some out. The sample consists of some 200,000 clones, less than 85% of them appearing once. The material sequenced was peripheral blood. These receptors were taken from a woman aged 70-85 years with acute or convalescent COVID-19.

This chain connects TRBV9 to TRBJ1-3; possible D gene TRBD1, 6 bases. CDR3 length equals 18 residues. The V and J ends lost 4 bases and 0 bases respectively, with 20 bases between them. Germline CDR1 and CDR2: SGDLS and YYNGEE. CDR3 nucleotides: TGTGCCAGCAGCTCGGGACACTTAACTACTTTCTCTGGAAACACCATATATTTT. This gives the protein CASSSGHLTTFSGNTIYF.

The gene calls are TRBV6-5 and TRBJ1-1, with TRBD1 matching 8 bases. The length of the CDR3 is 15 residues. Germline loops: CDR1 MNHEY, CDR2 SVGAGI. The V and J ends lost 5 bases and 0 bases, in that order; junction bases with no gene match: 5. The DNA of the CDR3 is TGTGCCAGCAGTATACGGACAGGGTTGAACACTGAAGCTTTCTTT. Translating gives CASSIRTGLNTEAFF.

V gene TRBV5-1 combines with J gene TRBJ2-3; 10 positions match TRBD2. Germline loops: CDR1 SGHRS, CDR2 YFSETQ. The CDR3 spans 16 residues. J lost 4 bases, V lost 0 bases, and 5 bases had no gene match. This CDR3 reads CASSLDASGGADTQYF. CDR3 bases: TGCGCCAGCAGCTTGGATGCTAGCGGGGGAGCAGATACGCAGTATTTT. Variable domain in full (rest from reference TRBV5-1 and TRBJ2-3): KAGVTQTPRYLIKTRGQQVTLSCSPISGHRSVSWYQQTPGQGLQFLFEYFSETQRNKGNFPGRFSGRQFSNSRSEMNVSTLELGDSALYLCASSLDASGGADTQYFGPGTRLTVL.

V and J are TRBV24-1 and TRBJ2-7; 11 bases align to TRBD1. The CDR3 has 15 amino acids. Trimming cost V 3 bases and J 2 bases; bases outside gene matches: 2. In germline, CDR1 is KGHDR, CDR2 SFDVKD. CDR3 sequence (DNA): TGTGCCACCAGTGATGGGGACAGGGGGGCCTACGAGCAGTACTTC. This translates into CATSDGDRGAYEQYF.

In its sample, this clone was seen a few times. In DNA, the CDR3 is TGTGCCAGCAGCAAAGTTAAGTTACTAGCGGGGGGCACAGATACGCAGTATTTT. Translated, it gives CASSKVKLLAGGTDTQYF. The chain joins TRBV21-1 to TRBJ2-3; TRBD2, as called in the table, went unchecked against the DNA. TRBV21-1 corresponds to a pseudogene. The CDR3 sequence is 18 residues long.

This clone was observed many times. V is TRBV24-1 and J is TRBJ2-3; TRBD2 might be the D (6 bases). The CDR3 length is 14 residues. Germline CDR1 reads KGHDR; CDR2 reads SFDVKD. V lost 6 bases and J lost 8, with 17 bases in between. The CDR3 spells CATSPGDRRGTQYF. The CDR3, as DNA: TGTGCCACCAGTCCGGGAGATAGAAGGGGTACGCAGTATTTT.

The genes are TRBV9 and TRBJ2-3; a weak D match, TRBD2 (6 bases). The germline V and J ends were trimmed by 3 bases and 11 bases, with 19 bases remaining between them. The germline V gene has CDR1 SGDLS and CDR2 YYNGEE. This CDR3 has 14 residues. For the CDR3, the DNA is TGTGCCAGCAGCGCATCGGGGACTCCCGTTAGGCAGTATTTT. Protein product: CASSASGTPVRQYF.

The chain combines TRBV10-3 with TRBJ1-2; 8 bases agree with TRBD1. The CDR3 is 14 residues long. Germline trimming cut 6 bases from V and 6 bases from J; bases unmatched to any gene: 9. CDR1 is ENHRY, CDR2 SYGVKD, per germline. CDR3 bases: TGTGCCATCAGCTTGACAGGGGATAGGAATGGCTACACCTTC. Translated, it gives CAISLTGDRNGYTF.

The rearrangement uses TRBV6-5 and TRBJ2-7, with 9 bases identical to TRBD2. The CDR3 is 15 amino acids. The trim removed 0 bases at V and 3 bases at J, leaving 3 bases unmatched. Germline CDR1 reads MNHEY; CDR2 reads SVGAGI. The CDR3 nucleotides read TGTGCCAGCAGTTACTCTAGCGGGGGTAACTACGAGCAGTACTTC. It translates to CASSYSSGGNYEQYF.

The chain recombines TRBV7-9 with TRBJ2-7; D is ambiguous. This CDR3 comprises 14 residues. Trimming took off 6 bases at V and 1 base at J, with 13 bases between the two ends. Germline V CDR1 and CDR2: SEHNR, FQNEAQ (reference sequence). The DNA for the CDR3 is TGTGCCAGCAGTTCCGACAATCCGTCCTACGAGCAGTACTTC. This sequence encodes CASSSDNPSYEQYF. Looking up the rest from reference TRBV7-9 and TRBJ2-7 gives the full variable domain: DTGVSQNPRHKITKRGQNVTFRCDPISEHNRLYWYRQTLGQGPEFLTYFQNEAQLEKSRLLSDRFSAERPKGSFSTLEIQRTEQGDSAMYLCASSSDNPSYEQYFGPGTRLTVT.

This sequence joins TRBV6-5 and TRBJ1-1, with D tentatively TRBD1 (6 bases). In germline, CDR1 is MNHEY, CDR2 SVGAGI. This CDR3 is built from 15 residues. Trimming shortened V by 6 bases and J by 3 bases, and 17 bases separated the two germline ends. For the CDR3, the DNA is TGTGCCAGCAGCTCGGGAGGGGGGGTTTACACTGAAGCTTTCTTT. It yields the protein CASSSGGGVYTEAFF.

This chain uses TRBV10-1 with TRBJ2-1; 8 nucleotides match TRBD2. Germline lookup yields CDR1 WNHNN and CDR2 SYGVQD (reference sequence). This CDR3 comprises 16 residues. The V segment lost 6 bases and the J segment 3 bases; nucleotides outside the gene matches: 10. The CDR3 reads CASSPTGGGLYNEQFF. As DNA, the CDR3 is TGCGCCAGCAGCCCGACGGGCGGGGGGCTCTACAATGAGCAGTTCTTC.

This chain uses TRBV19 with TRBJ2-7; 10 nucleotides line up with TRBD1. Per the germline V gene, CDR1 is LNHDA and CDR2 is SQIVND (reference sequence). The CDR3 length is 14 residues. After removal of 9 bases from V and 5 bases from J, the junction contained 10 bases not matched to a gene. The CDR3 bases are TGTGCCAGCCAGCGGGACAGGGGAGCCCACGAGCAGTACTTC. Protein product: CASQRDRGAHEQYF.

The rearrangement uses TRBV5-1 and TRBJ2-3; TRBD2 agrees at 9 bases. This CDR3 region has 16 residues. The ends lost 0 bases at V and 2 bases at J; junction bases unmatched: 4. Germline loops: CDR1 SGHRS, CDR2 YFSETQ. The CDR3: CASSLALAGPTDTQYF. The CDR3 DNA reads TGCGCCAGCAGCTTGGCCCTAGCGGGGCCCACAGATACGCAGTATTTT.

The chain couples TRBV4-2 to TRBJ1-5; weak D call: TRBD1 (5 bases). With 1 base removed from V and 5 bases from J, the gap between germline ends came to 12 bases. The CDR3 has 15 residues. Germline CDR1 and CDR2: LGHNA and YNFKEQ. CDR3 in DNA: TGTGCCAGCAGCCAAGGAGATCGGGGGGATCAGCCCCAGCATTTT. Its protein product is CASSQGDRGDQPQHF.

The chain uses TRBV6-1 and TRBJ2-3, with D possibly matching TRBD1 (8 bases). V was clipped by 1 base and J by 4 bases, with 18 bases between them. This CDR3 has 17 amino acids. The germline V gene encodes CDR1 MNHNS and CDR2 SASEGT. The CDR3 reads CASSEGLQGGWADTQYF. Here the CDR3 DNA reads TGTGCCAGCAGTGAAGGGTTACAGGGGGGGTGGGCAGATACGCAGTATTTT.

The rearrangement links TRBV5-5 to TRBJ1-1, with D possibly matching TRBD1 (6 bases). V was cut by 3 bases and J by 3 bases, with 18 bases left in between. The CDR3 is 16 amino acids. CDR1 and CDR2 (germline): SGHKS, YYEKEE (reference sequence). CDR3 nucleotide sequence: TGTGCCAGCAGCTACCGCCCAGGGGTGGGGGACACTGAAGCTTTCTTT. Protein sequence: CASSYRPGVGDTEAFF.

This rearrangement joins TRBV19 to TRBJ2-5; TRBD1 agrees at 8 bases. The CDR3 consists of 15 residues. From germline, CDR1 is LNHDA and CDR2 SQIVND (reference sequence). Trimming removed 3 bases from V and 4 bases from J; junction bases left unmatched: 7. The CDR3 is CASSIASGGGETQYF. CDR3 DNA: TGTGCCAGTAGTATCGCGTCAGGGGGCGGAGAGACCCAGTACTTC.

V and J are TRBV5-1 and TRBJ2-3, with 11 bases identical to TRBD2. The germline V gene encodes CDR1 SGHRS and CDR2 YFSETQ. With 6 bases clipped from V and 6 bases from J, the junction kept 12 bases outside the gene matches. This CDR3 has 16 amino acids. CDR3 in DNA: TGCGCCAGCACCGGAGGTAGCGGGGGGGGAGAGGATACGCAGTATTTT. Encoded protein: CASTGGSGGGEDTQYF. The full variable domain, in which reference TRBV5-1 and TRBJ2-3 provide the parts outside the CDR3, is KAGVTQTPRYLIKTRGQQVTLSCSPISGHRSVSWYQQTPGQGLQFLFEYFSETQRNKGNFPGRFSGRQFSNSRSEMNVSTLELGDSALYLCASTGGSGGGEDTQYFGPGTRLTVL.

The V gene is TRBV24-1, the J gene TRBJ1-4; D perhaps matches TRBD1 (6 bases). This CDR3 contains 15 residues. Trimming cost V 9 bases and J 8 bases, with 21 bases left between them. Germline lookup yields CDR1 KGHDR and CDR2 SFDVKD. CDR3 coding DNA: TGTGCCACCTCAGAGGGGGGGTCCCTCAAGGAAAAACTGTTTTTT. Translating gives CATSEGGSLKEKLFF.

The chain is built from TRBV30 and TRBJ1-5; maybe TRBD1 (5 bases). The germline CDR1 and CDR2 sequences are GTSNPN and SVGIG (reference sequence). Trimming took off 5 bases at V and 7 bases at J, with 18 bases between the two ends. The CDR3 sequence is 14 residues long. The CDR3 here is CAWDSDTGGQPQHF. CDR3 DNA sequence: TGTGCCTGGGACTCGGACACTGGAGGGCAGCCCCAGCATTTT.

The chain carries TRBV9 and TRBJ2-7, with D tentatively TRBD1 (6 bases). The CDR3 consists of 15 residues. Germline CDR1 reads SGDLS; CDR2 reads YYNGEE. With 4 bases removed from V and 2 bases from J, the gap between germline ends came to 16 bases. CDR3 residues: CASSPRTVSTYEQYF. CDR3 in DNA: TGTGCCAGCAGCCCACGGACAGTGTCTACCTACGAGCAGTACTTC.

This clone has only a few counts. DNA of the CDR3: TGTGCCAGCAGCTCCGGACGAGGGGGTCAGCCCCAGCATTTT. This gives the protein CASSSGRGGQPQHF. V gene TRBV7-2 combines with J gene TRBJ1-5; D possibly corresponds to TRBD1 (6 bases). This CDR3 has 14 amino acids. V was pared by 4 bases and J by 6 bases, with 13 bases between. Germline V gene data show CDR1 as SGHTA and CDR2 as FQGNSA. Full variable domain (rest looked up from reference TRBV7-2 and TRBJ1-5): GAGVSQSPSNKVTEKGKDVELRCDPISGHTALYWYRQSLGQGLEFLIYFQGNSAPDKSGLPSDRFSAERTGGSVSTLTIQRTQQEDSAVYLCASSSGRGGQPQHFGDGTRLSIL.

The J gene is TRBJ2-4, the V gene TRBV2; 7 positions match TRBD1. Germline V CDR1 and CDR2: SNHLY, FYNNEI. Germline trimming cut 7 bases from V and 11 bases from J; bases unmatched to any gene: 14. CDR3 length: 14 amino acids. The CDR3: CASTRGGLVNLQYF. The DNA of the CDR3 is TGTGCCAGCACCAGAGGGGGCTTAGTCAACCTTCAGTACTTC.

This clone was counted a few times. The chain uses TRBV9 and TRBJ2-5; maybe TRBD2 (6 bases). This CDR3 comprises 14 residues. Trimming cost V 0 bases and J 3 bases, with 9 bases left between them. Germline lookup yields CDR1 SGDLS and CDR2 YYNGEE. The chain's CDR3 is CASSVGDWKETQYF. CDR3 sequence (DNA): TGTGCCAGCAGCGTAGGGGACTGGAAAGAGACCCAGTACTTC.

This clone occurred many times. The J gene is TRBJ1-3, the V gene TRBV30, with D possibly being TRBD1 (5 bases). Germline CDR1 GTSNPN, CDR2 SVGIG (reference sequence). Trimming left V 3 bases short and J 8 bases short, with 26 bases between. CDR3 length: 17 amino acids. The CDR3, as DNA: TGTGCCTGGAGCCCCGAAATTTCCTGGGGGGAAGGCTACACCATATATTTT. This gives the protein CAWSPEISWGEGYTIYF.

CDR3 in DNA: TGTGCCAGCAGCATCCATCGGCAGGGGAAGGTTGATCAGCCCCAGCATTTT. As protein: CASSIHRQGKVDQPQHF. J is TRBJ1-5 and V is TRBV7-8, with D possibly matching TRBD1 (6 bases). Germline assignment: CDR1 SGHVS and CDR2 FQNEAQ. The CDR3 totals 17 residues. The V end was cut by 5 bases, the J end by 5 bases, with 22 bases between.

This chain links TRBV11-2 with TRBJ2-1; a possible D gene is TRBD2 (6 bases). The CDR3 contains 13 residues. Germline assignment: CDR1 SGHAT and CDR2 FQNNGV. V dropped 3 bases and J dropped 4 bases, with 7 bases sitting between them. CDR3 sequence (DNA): TGTGCCAGCAGCTTGGGGACTTACAATGAGCAGTTCTTC. Its translation is CASSLGTYNEQFF. Variable domain in full (rest from reference TRBV11-2 and TRBJ2-1): EAGVAQSPRYKIIEKRQSVAFWCNPISGHATLYWYQQILGQGPKLLIQFQNNGVVDDSQLPKDRFSAERLKGVDSTLKIQPAKLEDSAVYLCASSLGTYNEQFFGPGTRLTVL.